These 9 T cell receptor beta chains were all obtained from the same sample, sequenced in a study of blood T cell repertoires in COVID-19. Profiling relied on immunoSEQ multiplex PCR, and the TCRdb table lists in-frame clones only, not all of them. The top ten hold roughly 3.7% of the sample, which has roughly 390,000 clones, roughly 85% seen once. Sequencing was done on a sample of peripheral blood. The receptors come from a woman between 18 and 29 years old with acute or convalescent COVID-19.

The chain joins TRBV12-5 to TRBJ1-6; D not resolved. Germline CDR1 reads LGHNT; CDR2 reads FRNRAP. The CDR3 runs to 12 residues. V lost 2 bases, J lost 9 bases, and 5 bases lay in between. CDR3 nucleotide sequence: TGTGCTAGTGGTTTGCTCAGTTCACCCCTCCACTTT. Protein product: CASGLLSSPLHF.

V gene TRBV5-4 combines with J gene TRBJ2-5; 13 positions agree with TRBD2. The CDR3 extends over 15 amino acids. Germline V gene lookup returns CDR1 SGHNT and CDR2 YYREEE (reference sequence). Losses at the gene ends were 4 bases for V and 2 bases for J; bases not matched to a gene: 2. The CDR3 bases are TGTGCCAGCAGCCGGACTAGCGGGGGTCAAGAGACCCAGTACTTC. As protein: CASSRTSGGQETQYF.

The J gene is TRBJ1-1, the V gene TRBV24-1; D might be TRBD1 (6 bases). V shed 0 bases and J shed 4 bases, with 23 bases lying between them. The CDR3 totals 19 residues. Germline V gene data show CDR1 as KGHDR and CDR2 as SFDVKD. In DNA, the CDR3 is TGTGCCACCAGTGATTTGTATGGGACACCATCCCGCGGGGGCACTGAAGCTTTCTTT. It translates to CATSDLYGTPSRGGTEAFF.

The chain is built from TRBV19 and TRBJ1-6, with 7 bases that match TRBD1. CDR1 and CDR2 from the germline V gene are LNHDA and SQIVND (reference sequence). With V trimmed by 3 bases and J by 8 bases, 7 bases remained unmatched. The CDR3 covers 15 residues. CDR3 DNA: TGTGCCAGTAGTATGAACAGGGGAATGGATTCACCCCTCCACTTT. Amino acids: CASSMNRGMDSPLHF.

DNA for the CDR3: TGTGCCAGCAAAGGGGCGAACACTGAAGCTTTCTTT. Translating it yields CASKGANTEAFF. The rearrangement uses TRBV21-1 and TRBJ1-1; the table's D call of TRBD1 was not tested on the DNA. TRBV21-1 is a pseudogene locus. The CDR3 contains 12 residues.

The V call is TRBV19, the J call TRBJ2-1; TRBD2 matches 10 bases. The CDR3 is 18 residues long. With V trimmed by 5 bases and J by 7 bases, 17 bases remained unmatched. Per germline, CDR1 LNHDA and CDR2 SQIVND (reference sequence). CDR3 bases: TGTGCCAGTAGTCGAAGAGGCCCCGGGACTAGCGAGAGGAATGAGCAGTTCTTC. Protein product: CASSRRGPGTSERNEQFF. Looking up the rest from reference TRBV19 and TRBJ2-1 gives the full variable domain: DGGITQSPKYLFRKEGQNVTLSCEQNLNHDAMYWYRQDPGQGLRLIYYSQIVNDFQKGDIAEGYSVSREKKESFPLTVTSAQKNPTAFYLCASSRRGPGTSERNEQFFGPGTRLTVL.

V usage is TRBV7-9 and J usage is TRBJ1-1; 11 bases are a match to TRBD1. In germline, CDR1 is SEHNR, CDR2 FQNEAQ (reference sequence). The J segment lost 4 bases and the V segment lost 5 bases, leaving 6 bases of the junction unmatched. The CDR3 length is 15 residues. The CDR3 region is CASSIWTGGITEAFF. CDR3 sequence (DNA): TGTGCCAGCAGCATCTGGACAGGGGGCATCACTGAAGCTTTCTTT.

The rearrangement links TRBV7-2 to TRBJ2-6; D is perhaps TRBD1 (6 bases). The CDR3 has 18 residues. Looked up from germline, CDR1 is SGHTA and CDR2 is FQGNSA. V lost 0 bases and J 2 bases, leaving 14 bases between the germline ends. CDR3 sequence: CASSLARGSKPGANVLTF. CDR3 coding DNA: TGTGCCAGCAGCTTAGCTAGGGGGAGCAAGCCTGGGGCCAACGTCCTGACTTTC.

Written as DNA, the CDR3 is TGTGCCACCCGACAGGGGGCAATAAGAAACACCATATATTTT. As protein: CATRQGAIRNTIYF. The V call is TRBV19, the J call TRBJ1-3; 10 bases fit TRBD1. V was pared by 10 bases and J by 5 bases, with 8 bases of the junction left unmatched. The germline V gene has CDR1 LNHDA and CDR2 SQIVND (reference sequence). This CDR3 contains 14 residues.